Each of the 12 T cell receptor beta chains below was sequenced from the same sample in a study of blood T cell repertoires in COVID-19. Repertoires were generated with immunoSEQ multiplex PCR, while TCRdb's copy carries only in-frame clones and drops some. The data hold about 58,000 clones, with around 85% observed a single time. The source material was peripheral blood. Receptors originate from a woman in her sixties or seventies with active COVID-19.

The chain employs TRBV25-1 and TRBJ2-3; 10 bases are a match to TRBD1. The length of the CDR3 is 14 residues. Germline CDR1 is MGHDK and CDR2 is SYGVNS. The V segment lost 8 bases and the J segment 4 bases; nucleotides outside the gene matches: 6. The DNA of the CDR3 is TGTGCCAGCGGAAGACAGGGGGCCGCAGATACGCAGTATTTT. Translating it yields CASGRQGAADTQYF. The variable domain in full, completed from reference TRBV25-1 and TRBJ2-3, reads EADIYQTPRYLVIGTGKKITLECSQTMGHDKMYWYQQDPGMELHLIHYSYGVNSTEKGDLSSESTVSRIRTEHFPLTLESARPSHTSQYLCASGRQGAADTQYFGPGTRLTVL.

V usage is TRBV7-9 and J usage is TRBJ2-3, with D unresolved. V was cut by 3 bases and J by 1 base, with 11 bases left in between. This CDR3 has 15 residues. From germline, CDR1 is SEHNR and CDR2 FQNEAQ (reference sequence). The CDR3 region has the DNA TGTGCCAGCAGCTTTAGAGCTGAGGGCACAGATACGCAGTATTTT. This codes for CASSFRAEGTDTQYF.

The J gene is TRBJ2-3, the V gene TRBV11-2, with TRBD1 matching over 7 bases. The CDR3 spans 14 residues. The trim removed 3 bases at V and 2 bases at J, leaving 2 bases unmatched. CDR1 and CDR2 (germline): SGHAT, FQNNGV. The DNA of the CDR3 is TGTGCCAGCAGCTTGGGACAGATCACAGATACGCAGTATTTT. Residues: CASSLGQITDTQYF.

The gene calls are TRBV3-1 (or the pseudogene TRBV3-2) and TRBJ2-7, with D possibly matching TRBD2 (6 bases). V was cut by 1 base and J by 6 bases, with 7 bases left in between. The length of the CDR3 is 12 residues. Per the germline V gene, CDR1 is LGHDT and CDR2 is YNNKEL (reference sequence). In nucleotides, the CDR3 is TGTGCCAGCAGCCAAGGCGGGGCCGAGCAGTACTTC. It codes for CASSQGGAEQYF.

The chain links TRBV3-1 (or the pseudogene TRBV3-2) to TRBJ2-6; D possibly corresponds to TRBD2 (6 bases). V was cut by 5 bases and J by 3 bases, with 17 bases left in between. Germline values: CDR1 LGHDT, CDR2 YNNKEL (reference sequence). This CDR3 contains 17 residues. The CDR3 bases are TGTGCCAGCAGCGAAGGAGGGGCGGAGGGTGGGGCCAACGTCCTGACTTTC. It yields the protein CASSEGGAEGGANVLTF.

The table lists this clone with a count of one. This chain joins TRBV24-1 and TRBJ2-5; perhaps TRBD1 as D (6 bases). V shed 3 bases and J shed 4 bases, with 17 bases lying between them. Germline V gene data show CDR1 as KGHDR and CDR2 as SFDVKD. The length of the CDR3 is 16 residues. For the CDR3, the DNA is TGTGCCACCAGTGATCCAAGGGGGACATTGGGAGAGACCCAGTACTTC. Its translation: CATSDPRGTLGETQYF.

The rearrangement links TRBV2 to TRBJ2-7; D perhaps matches TRBD2 (6 bases). With 6 bases removed from V and 5 bases from J, the gap between germline ends came to 14 bases. Germline V gene lookup returns CDR1 SNHLY and CDR2 FYNNEI. The CDR3 runs 13 residues. This chain's CDR3 is CASRRTMGNEQYF. In DNA form, the CDR3 reads TGTGCCAGCAGAAGGACTATGGGTAACGAGCAGTACTTC.

The chain recombines TRBV6-5 with TRBJ2-7; 11 positions agree with TRBD2. The CDR3 loop spans 15 amino acids. The ends lost 2 bases at V and 4 bases at J; junction bases unmatched: 4. Germline CDR1 MNHEY, CDR2 SVGAGI. The CDR3 protein is CASSYGTSGSYEQYF. CDR3 bases: TGTGCCAGCAGTTACGGGACTAGCGGATCTTACGAGCAGTACTTC.

The chain combines TRBV3-1 (or the pseudogene TRBV3-2) with TRBJ1-5, with D possibly TRBD1 on 6 matching bases. Trimming shortened V by 4 bases and J by 7 bases, and 14 bases separated the two germline ends. Germline assignment: CDR1 LGHDT and CDR2 YNNKEL (reference sequence). The CDR3 length is 14 residues. DNA of the CDR3: TGTGCCAGCAGCCTAGAGGGGGGTGGGCAGCCCCAGCATTTT. As protein: CASSLEGGGQPQHF.

This clone was seen more than once but under ten times. J is TRBJ1-3 and V is TRBV25-1; TRBD1 agrees at 9 bases. CDR3 size: 17 residues. V gave up 4 bases and J gave up 4 bases; unmatched junction bases: 11. Germline CDR1 MGHDK, CDR2 SYGVNS. The DNA for the CDR3 is TGTGCCAGCAGTGCCGTTCCCCGGGACAGGGAAGGAAACACCATATATTTT. Translating it yields CASSAVPRDREGNTIYF.

This rearrangement joins TRBV5-1 to TRBJ2-7, with 9 bases fitting TRBD2. The CDR3 contains 15 residues. Trimming cost V 2 bases and J 3 bases; bases outside gene matches: 6. Per germline, CDR1 SGHRS and CDR2 YFSETQ. CDR3: CASSFPASGIYEQYF. The CDR3, as DNA: TGCGCCAGCAGCTTTCCCGCTAGCGGGATCTACGAGCAGTACTTC.

CDR3 amino acids: CSVDMISSYEQYF. The CDR3 nucleotides read TGCAGCGTTGATATGATTAGCTCCTACGAGCAGTACTTC. V gene TRBV29-1 combines with J gene TRBJ2-7, with no clear D. The V and J ends lost 3 bases and 0 bases respectively, with 9 bases between them. Germline values: CDR1 SQVTM, CDR2 ANQGSEA. The CDR3 length is 13 residues.